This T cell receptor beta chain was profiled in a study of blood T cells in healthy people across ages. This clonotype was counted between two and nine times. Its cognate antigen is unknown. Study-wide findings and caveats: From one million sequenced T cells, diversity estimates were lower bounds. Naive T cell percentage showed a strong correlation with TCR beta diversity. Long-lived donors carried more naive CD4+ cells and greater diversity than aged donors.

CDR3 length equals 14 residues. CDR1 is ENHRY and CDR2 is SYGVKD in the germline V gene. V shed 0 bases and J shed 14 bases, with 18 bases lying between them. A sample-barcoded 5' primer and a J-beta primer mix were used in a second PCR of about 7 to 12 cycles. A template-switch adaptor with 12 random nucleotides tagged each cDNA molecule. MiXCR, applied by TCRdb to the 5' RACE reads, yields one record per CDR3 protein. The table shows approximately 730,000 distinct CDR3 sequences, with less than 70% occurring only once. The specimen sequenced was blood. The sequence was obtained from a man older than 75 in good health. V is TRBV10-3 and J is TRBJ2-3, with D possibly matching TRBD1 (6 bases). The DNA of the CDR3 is TGTGCCATCAGTGAGTCCGGGACATCCTCATACGCGTATTTT. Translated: CAISESGTSSYAYF.